A single T cell receptor (beta chain) is shown here with its context. Looked up from germline, CDR1 is MNHEY and CDR2 is SVGAGI. The CDR3 consists of 14 residues. V lost 5 bases and J lost 7, with 15 bases in between. This entry comes from a study of OX40 agonist ivuxolimab in advanced cancers. Study as a whole: It was ivuxolimab, an agonistic anti-OX40 (CD134) antibody, that patients were treated with.

Produced via immunoSEQ multiplex PCR; TCRdb's table is partial and in-frame only. The sample has roughly 48,000 clones; 65% to 90% are singletons. This sequence originates from an adult with an advanced solid tumor such as melanoma, head and neck, liver or kidney cancer. This material consisted of CD4+ or CD8+ T cells sorted from blood, taken in a trial of the OX40 agonist ivuxolimab. The chain uses TRBV6-5 and TRBJ2-1, with TRBD2 as a possible D gene (6 bases). The CDR3 DNA sequence: TGTGCCAGCAGTGAGAGCTGGGGGGATAATGAGCAGTTCTTC. Translation: CASSESWGDNEQFF.